Reported below is one T cell receptor beta chain. Its antigen specificity is not known. Base qualities are missing; no much larger clone stands one base away. Distinct nucleotide sequences in the sample also encode this CDR3. Via the germline V gene (reference sequence), CDR1 is GTSNPN and CDR2 SVGIG. V and J lose 1 base and 4 bases, and a span of 8 bases separates them. From cysteine to phenylalanine, the CDR3 is 13 amino acids long. Of the read, only the CDR3 DNA is kept; its 39 bases are in frame from base 1. The donors were healthy, HIV-negative adults who had no recently reported acute infections or vaccinations. Every donor was a Caucasian adult living in Nashville, Tennessee, USA. CD4+ T cells were enriched by magnetic negative selection; naive cells were then positively selected on CD45RA, and the negative fraction formed the memory subset. Blood was obtained by leukapheresis, after which PBMCs were separated by Ficoll-Histopaque density gradient centrifugation and cryopreserved in liquid nitrogen vapor phase. Purity and quantity of every magnetically sorted T cell population were checked by analytical flow cytometry. Each sorted fraction had its genomic DNA isolated and then quantified by UV absorbance on a Nanodrop 2000c.

Using the deep immunoSEQ assay, multiplex PCR amplified TCR CDR3 regions from genomic DNA. For each cell subset, the extracted genomic DNA was distributed evenly across all wells of several immunoSEQ 96-well plates, and each plate served as one replicate. For sorted subsets, about 0.2 ug genomic DNA, equal to about 30,000 T cell genomes, was loaded into each replicate PCR. Purified libraries were quantified with a Qubit 3.0 fluorometer, sized on a Bioanalyzer 2100, and re-quantified with the KAPA Library Quantification kit. Each immunoSEQ 96-well plate was sequenced on its own single-read 150-cycle Illumina NextSeq 550 flow cell. The study's processing was this. Because the immunoSEQ output held only junctional sequences and lacked quality scores, the filtering could not match the filtering applied to full-length reads. Sequences were annotated with PyIR, a Python wrapper for IgBLAST v1.9, and V/J genes and CDR3 were assigned using IMGT germline references. Reads were removed for weak V/J assignments (E-value above 1e-6), missing CDR3, stop codons, out-of-frame junctions, or ambiguous translated residues. A V3J clonotype was defined by an identical inferred V gene, J gene, and CDR3 amino acid sequence. To compute the percentage overlap between repertoires, the number of shared unique clonotypes was divided by the size of the smaller repertoire. RTK rarefaction, the Chao1 estimator, and Recon v2.1 estimates of unobserved clonotypes were used to assess repertoire richness. OLGA was used to compute generation probabilities for all TCRbeta clonotypes that the gDNA method yielded from a handful of donors. Held by TCRdb, this immuneACCESS table contains in-frame sequences only and omits some clones. Under half of the omission traces to an unresolved V gene where checked; the cause of the rest is unknown. The V and J calls and clone size come from that table; D and trimming were worked out from the DNA. The sample table holds some 2 million clones, of which about 95% were seen once. The ten largest clones capture about 0.13% of the sample.

The source of the sample is a study of shared clonotypes between healthy human individuals (dated by TCRdb to 2018 to 2021). About the investigation overall: Two women and a few men aged 18 to 49 years were included in the cohort. Libraries were prepared and TCR repertoires were sequenced by different laboratories using diverse techniques, in order to increase sequencing depth and limit assay-specific biases. Per donor, leukapheresis produced somewhere between about 0.85 and 8.9 billion PBMCs. To estimate repertoire size and how much clonotypes are shared between individuals, the study performed deep sequencing of blood TCR repertoires from 4 to 6 healthy adults. For each donor, three plates each were used for CD4 naive and CD4 memory, two plates were used for CD8 naive, and one plate was used for CD8 memory.

Findings and caveats that apply to the study as a whole: Compared with non-shared clonotypes, the clonotypes found in all four sorted-subset donors had higher generation probabilities. Sharing across a handful of donors was observed for approximately 4.6% of naive CD4, around 3.5% of naive CD8, over 2% of memory CD4, and roughly 0.4% of memory CD8 clonotypes. Sampling was restricted to blood, and TCR repertoires in tissue are likely to differ from TCR repertoires in blood. Based on pairwise subsampling, the degree of clonotype sharing among donors was expected to be affected by sequencing depth. Incomplete sequencing was indicated by rarefaction of sorted-subset datasets, despite the large sequencing depth. Because the study included only a small number of donors, the genetic and exposure-history diversity represented was limited. Estimated clonotype richness was generally larger for naive than for memory subsets.

The sequence was collected from a man aged 18 to 29 in good health. The sequencing sample was made of naive CD4+ T cells sorted from blood. Reading the label with the study, this specimen's cell subset or site is: CD45RA+ positively selected. Recombination linked TRBV30 to TRBJ1-5, with no reliable assignment of the D segment. The CDR3 in this case is CAWSERINQPQHF. The DNA sequence is as follows: TGTGCCTGGAGTGAAAGGATTAATCAGCCCCAGCATTTT.